This T cell receptor (beta chain) originates from a study of T-cell memory formation after mild COVID-19. This clonotype showed up many times. TCRdb used MiXCR to reprocess the 5' RACE reads, holding one entry per CDR3 protein. Counted here are about 260,000 distinct CDR3 sequences, about a sixth occurring once; the ten biggest clones make up approximately 20%. Germline V CDR1 and CDR2: LGHNA, YNFKEQ. This CDR3 has 13 residues. V lost 1 base and J 5 bases, leaving 8 bases between the germline ends. The chain recombines TRBV4-2 with TRBJ2-5; D is undetermined. The specimen was PBMCs or a T cell subset sorted from them (not recorded which). The receptor's source is a man aged 18 to 29 who had mild COVID-19 (a few samples of this study predate the infection). Cell type and time point are not known. CDR3 region: CASSQVVQETQYF. The CDR3 DNA reads TGTGCCAGCAGCCAAGTGGTGCAGGAGACCCAGTACTTC.